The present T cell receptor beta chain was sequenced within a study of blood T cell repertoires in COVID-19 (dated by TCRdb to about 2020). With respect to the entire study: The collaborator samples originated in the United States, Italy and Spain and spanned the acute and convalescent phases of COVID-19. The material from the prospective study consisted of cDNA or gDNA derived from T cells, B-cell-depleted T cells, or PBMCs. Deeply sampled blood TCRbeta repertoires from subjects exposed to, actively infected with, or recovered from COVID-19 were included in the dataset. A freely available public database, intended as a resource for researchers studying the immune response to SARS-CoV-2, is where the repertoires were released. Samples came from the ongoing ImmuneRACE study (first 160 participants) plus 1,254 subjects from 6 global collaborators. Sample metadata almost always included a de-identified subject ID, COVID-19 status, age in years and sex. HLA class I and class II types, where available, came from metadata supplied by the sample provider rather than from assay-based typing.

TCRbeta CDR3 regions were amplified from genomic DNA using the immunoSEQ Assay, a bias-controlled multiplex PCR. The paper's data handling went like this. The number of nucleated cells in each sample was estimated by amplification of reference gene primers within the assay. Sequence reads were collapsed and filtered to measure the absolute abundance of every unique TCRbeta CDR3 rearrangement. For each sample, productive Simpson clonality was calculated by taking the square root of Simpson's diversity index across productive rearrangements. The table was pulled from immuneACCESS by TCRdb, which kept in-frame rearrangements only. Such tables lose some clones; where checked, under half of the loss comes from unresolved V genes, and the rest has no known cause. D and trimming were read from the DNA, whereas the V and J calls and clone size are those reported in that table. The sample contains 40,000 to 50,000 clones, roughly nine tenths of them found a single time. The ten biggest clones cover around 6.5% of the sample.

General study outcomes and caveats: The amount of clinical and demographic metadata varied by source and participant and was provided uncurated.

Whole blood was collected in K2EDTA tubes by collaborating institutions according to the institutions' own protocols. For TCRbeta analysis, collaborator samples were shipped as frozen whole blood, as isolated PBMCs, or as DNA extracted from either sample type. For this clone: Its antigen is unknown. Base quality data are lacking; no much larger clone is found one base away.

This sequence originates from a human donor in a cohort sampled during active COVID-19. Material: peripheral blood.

The CDR3 region has the sequence CASSQADGVPLYEQYF. The DNA sequence is given as TGTGCCAGCAGCCAGGCTGACGGGGTGCCCCTATACGAGCAGTACTTC. The chain uses TRBV3-1 (or the pseudogene TRBV3-2) and TRBJ2-7; tentative D gene TRBD2, with 5 bases matching. The trim is 3 bases for V and 4 bases for J, with a gap of 19 bases between the germline ends. As encoded in the germline V gene (reference sequence), CDR1 is LGHDT while CDR2 is YNNKEL. From its cysteine to its phenylalanine, the CDR3 spans 16 amino acids. Just CDR3 DNA is preserved here, 48 bases in frame from base 1.